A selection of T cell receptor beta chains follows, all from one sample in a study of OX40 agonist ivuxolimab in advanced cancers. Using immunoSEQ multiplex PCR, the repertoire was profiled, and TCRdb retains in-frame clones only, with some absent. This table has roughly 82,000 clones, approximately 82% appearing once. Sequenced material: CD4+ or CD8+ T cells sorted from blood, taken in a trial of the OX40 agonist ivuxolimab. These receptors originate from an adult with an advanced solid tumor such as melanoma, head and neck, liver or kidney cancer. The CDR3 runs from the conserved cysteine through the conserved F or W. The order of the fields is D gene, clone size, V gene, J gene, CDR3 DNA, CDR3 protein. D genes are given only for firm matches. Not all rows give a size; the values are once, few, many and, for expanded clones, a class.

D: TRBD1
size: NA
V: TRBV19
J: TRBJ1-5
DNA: TGTGCCAGTAGTCCCTCGGACAGGGCTGAGTATCAGCCCCAGCATTTT
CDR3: CASSPSDRAEYQPQHF

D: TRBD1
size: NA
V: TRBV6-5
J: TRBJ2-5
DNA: TGTGCCAGCAGTTACGCGGGACAGGGGACAGAGACCCAGTACTTC
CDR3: CASSYAGQGTETQYF

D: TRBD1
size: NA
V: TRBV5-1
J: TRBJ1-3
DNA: TGCGCCAGCAGCCGGGACAGGGTGGATTCTGGAAACACCATATATTTT
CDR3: CASSRDRVDSGNTIYF

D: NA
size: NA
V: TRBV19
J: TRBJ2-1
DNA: TGTGCCAGTAGTATAGACAGCGTTCGCTACAATGAGCAGTTCTTC
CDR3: CASSIDSVRYNEQFF

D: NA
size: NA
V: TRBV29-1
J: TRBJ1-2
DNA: TGCAGCGTTGAAGCCCCGGAGGGGTACGACTACACCTTC
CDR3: CSVEAPEGYDYTF

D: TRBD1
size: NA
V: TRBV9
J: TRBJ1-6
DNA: TGTGCCAGCAGCGACGGACCGGGACAGGGAGTAGATTCACCCCTCCACTTT
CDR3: CASSDGPGQGVDSPLHF

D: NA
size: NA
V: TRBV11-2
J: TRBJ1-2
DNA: TGTGCCAGCAGCTTAGGGCAGGCAAACTATGGCTACACCTTC
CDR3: CASSLGQANYGYTF

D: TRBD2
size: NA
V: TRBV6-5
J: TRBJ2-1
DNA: TGTGCCAGCAGTTATCGGGGGGAAAACAATGAGCAGTTCTTC
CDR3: CASSYRGENNEQFF

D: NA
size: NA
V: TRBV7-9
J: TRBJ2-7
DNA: TGTGCCAGCAGCTTCGGAAGGGGATCCTACGAGCAGTACTTC
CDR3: CASSFGRGSYEQYF

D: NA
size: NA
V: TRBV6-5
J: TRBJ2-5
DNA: TGTGCCAGCAGTTCCCCGGAGACCCAGTACTTC
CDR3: CASSSPETQYF

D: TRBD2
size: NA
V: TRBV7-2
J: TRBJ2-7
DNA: TGTGCCAGCACCACCCCCCTGGCTAGCGGGGACGAGCAGTACTTC
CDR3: CASTTPLASGDEQYF

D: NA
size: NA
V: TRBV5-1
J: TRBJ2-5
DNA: TGCGCCAGCAGCTTGGGGGTGGGGAACACTCAAGAGACCCAGTACTTC
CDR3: CASSLGVGNTQETQYF

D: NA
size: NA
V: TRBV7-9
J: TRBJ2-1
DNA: TGTGCCAGCAGCTTAGAAAACAGGTACAATGAGCAGTTCTTC
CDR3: CASSLENRYNEQFF

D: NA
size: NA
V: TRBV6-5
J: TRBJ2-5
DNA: TGTGCCAGCAGTCGGACTCATTTTAAAGAGACCCAGTACTTC
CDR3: CASSRTHFKETQYF

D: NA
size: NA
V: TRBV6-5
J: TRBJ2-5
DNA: TGTGCCAGCTCCTTCGGCCTGGGAGAGACCCAGTACTTC
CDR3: CASSFGLGETQYF

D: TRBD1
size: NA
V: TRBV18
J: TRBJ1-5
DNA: TGTGCCAGCTCACCGGGACAGGGTTACGGCAATCAGCCCCAGCATTTT
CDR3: CASSPGQGYGNQPQHF

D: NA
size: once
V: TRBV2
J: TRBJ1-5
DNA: TGTGCCAGCGGGTCGGGGGGTAGCAATCAGCCCCAGCATTTT
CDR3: CASGSGGSNQPQHF

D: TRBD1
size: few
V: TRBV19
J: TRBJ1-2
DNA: TGTGCCAGTAGTATGTCAGGGGGCGAGGGTCTTGGCTACACCTTC
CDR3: CASSMSGGEGLGYTF

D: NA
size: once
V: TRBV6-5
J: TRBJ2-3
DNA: TGTGCCACACTATTCACAGATACGCAGTATTTT
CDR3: CATLFTDTQYF

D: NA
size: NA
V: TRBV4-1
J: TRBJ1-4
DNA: TGCGCCAGCAGCCAAGAGGTCCGGGTACAGACTAATGAAAAACTGTTTTTT
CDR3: CASSQEVRVQTNEKLFF